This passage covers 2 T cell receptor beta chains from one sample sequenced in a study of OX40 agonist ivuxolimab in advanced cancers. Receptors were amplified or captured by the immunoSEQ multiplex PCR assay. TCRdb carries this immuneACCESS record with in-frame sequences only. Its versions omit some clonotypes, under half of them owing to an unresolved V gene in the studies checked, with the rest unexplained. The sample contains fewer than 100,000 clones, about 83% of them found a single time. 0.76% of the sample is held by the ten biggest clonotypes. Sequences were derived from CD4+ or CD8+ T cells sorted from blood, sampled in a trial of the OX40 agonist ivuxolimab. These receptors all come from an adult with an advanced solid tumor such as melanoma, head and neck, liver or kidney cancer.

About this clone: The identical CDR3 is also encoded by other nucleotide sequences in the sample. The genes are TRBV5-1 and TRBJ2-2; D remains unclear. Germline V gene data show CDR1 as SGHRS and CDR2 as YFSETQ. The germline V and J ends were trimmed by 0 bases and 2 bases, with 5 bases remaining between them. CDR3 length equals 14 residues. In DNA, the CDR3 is TGCGCCAGCAGCTTGGATGGAAACACCGGGGAGCTGTTTTTT. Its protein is CASSLDGNTGELFF. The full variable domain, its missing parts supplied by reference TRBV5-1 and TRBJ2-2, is KAGVTQTPRYLIKTRGQQVTLSCSPISGHRSVSWYQQTPGQGLQFLFEYFSETQRNKGNFPGRFSGRQFSNSRSEMNVSTLELGDSALYLCASSLDGNTGELFFGEGSRLTVL.

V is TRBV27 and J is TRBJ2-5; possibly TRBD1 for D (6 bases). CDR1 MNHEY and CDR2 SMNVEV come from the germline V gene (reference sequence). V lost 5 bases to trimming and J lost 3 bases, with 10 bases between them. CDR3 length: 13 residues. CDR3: CASSVRGEETQYF. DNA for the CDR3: TGTGCCAGCAGTGTCAGGGGAGAAGAGACCCAGTACTTC.